Reported below is one TCR beta chain. What it binds is unknown. This specimen comes from a study of T cells in Graves' hyperthyroidism and ophthalmopathy. Whole-study results and caveats: Median prediction lead before ophthalmopathy onset was about 6.5 months with the model. Most expanded thyroid clonotypes above 0.001 also appeared in blood.

RNA transcripts yielded amplified TCR beta CDR3 regions. TCR CDR3 regions were first amplified by RT-PCR with HTBI primers. TCRdb passed the multiplex PCR reads through MiXCR, listing each CDR3 protein once. In the table there are more than 500,000 distinct CDR3 sequences, about 43% of which are singletons. Germline V gene lookup returns CDR1 LNHNV and CDR2 YYDKDF (reference sequence). The CDR3 extends over 11 amino acids. V lost 2 bases and J 13 bases, leaving 8 bases between the germline ends. Uncontrolled infection, other autoimmune disease, pregnancy or lactation barred patients from enrollment. Each diagnosis drew on symptoms, thyroxine, TRAb, thyroid ultrasound and orbital computed tomography findings.

The material sequenced was peripheral blood or thyroid tissue (not recorded which). The clonotype comes from an adult woman with Graves' disease, either hyperthyroidism or ophthalmopathy (not recorded which). The gene calls are TRBV15 and TRBJ2-2; weak D call: TRBD1 (5 bases). CDR3: CATSRSQALFF. The CDR3 region has the DNA TGTGCCACCAGCAGATCACAGGCGCTGTTTTTT.